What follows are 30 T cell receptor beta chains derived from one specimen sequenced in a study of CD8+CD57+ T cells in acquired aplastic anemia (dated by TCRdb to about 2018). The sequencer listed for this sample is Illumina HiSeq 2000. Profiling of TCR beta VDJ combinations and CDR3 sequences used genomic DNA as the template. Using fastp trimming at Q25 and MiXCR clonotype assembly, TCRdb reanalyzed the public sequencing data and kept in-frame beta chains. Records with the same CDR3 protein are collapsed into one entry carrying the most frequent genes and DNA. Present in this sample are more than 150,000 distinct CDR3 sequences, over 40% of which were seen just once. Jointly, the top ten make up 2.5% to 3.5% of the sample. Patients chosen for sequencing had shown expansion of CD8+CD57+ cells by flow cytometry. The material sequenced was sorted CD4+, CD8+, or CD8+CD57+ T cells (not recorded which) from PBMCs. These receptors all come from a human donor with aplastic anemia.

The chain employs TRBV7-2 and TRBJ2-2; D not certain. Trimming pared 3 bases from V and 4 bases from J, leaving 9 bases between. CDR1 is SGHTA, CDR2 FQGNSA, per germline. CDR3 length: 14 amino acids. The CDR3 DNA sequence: TGTGCCAGCAGCTTGTTTCCAGCCACCGGGGAGCTGTTTTTT. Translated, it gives CASSLFPATGELFF.

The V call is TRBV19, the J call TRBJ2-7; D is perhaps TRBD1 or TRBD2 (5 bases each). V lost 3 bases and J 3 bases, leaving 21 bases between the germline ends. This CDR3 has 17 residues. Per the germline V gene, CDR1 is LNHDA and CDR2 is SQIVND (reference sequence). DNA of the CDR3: TGTGCCAGTAGTATCTTAGGTTCGGGGCACTCCATCTACGAGCAGTACTTC. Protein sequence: CASSILGSGHSIYEQYF.

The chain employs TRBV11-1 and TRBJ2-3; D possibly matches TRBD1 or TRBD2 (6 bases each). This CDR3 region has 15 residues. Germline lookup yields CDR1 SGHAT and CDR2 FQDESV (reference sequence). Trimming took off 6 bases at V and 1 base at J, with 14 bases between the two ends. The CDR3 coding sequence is TGTGCCAGCAGTGACTTTGGGGGGCGCACAGATACGCAGTATTTT. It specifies CASSDFGGRTDTQYF.

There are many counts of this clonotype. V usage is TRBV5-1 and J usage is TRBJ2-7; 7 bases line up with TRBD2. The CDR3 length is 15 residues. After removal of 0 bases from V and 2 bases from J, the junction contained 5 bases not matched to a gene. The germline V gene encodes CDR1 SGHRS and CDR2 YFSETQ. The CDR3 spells CASSLAAAGAYEQYF. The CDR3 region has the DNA TGCGCCAGCAGCTTGGCCGCCGCGGGGGCCTACGAGCAGTACTTC.

In DNA, the CDR3 is TGCAGCGTTAGGTCCGGGACCTACGAGCAGTACTTC. It specifies CSVRSGTYEQYF. This chain connects TRBV29-1 to TRBJ2-7; D may be TRBD2 (5 bases). V shed 5 bases and J shed 2 bases, with 10 bases lying between them. Per germline, CDR1 SQVTM and CDR2 ANQGSEA. The CDR3 totals 12 residues.

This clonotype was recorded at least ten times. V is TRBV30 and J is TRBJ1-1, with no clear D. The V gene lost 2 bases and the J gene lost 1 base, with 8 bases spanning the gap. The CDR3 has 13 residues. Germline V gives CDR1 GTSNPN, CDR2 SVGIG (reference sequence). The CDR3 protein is CAWSFRENTEAFF. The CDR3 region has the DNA TGTGCCTGGAGTTTCCGGGAGAACACTGAAGCTTTCTTT.

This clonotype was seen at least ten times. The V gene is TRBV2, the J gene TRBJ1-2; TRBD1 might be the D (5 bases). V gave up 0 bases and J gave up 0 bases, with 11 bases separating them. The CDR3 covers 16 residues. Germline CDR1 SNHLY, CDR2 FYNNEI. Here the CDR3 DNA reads TGTGCCAGCAGTGAAGCGGGGGGAGGCTCTAACTATGGCTACACCTTC. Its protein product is CASSEAGGGSNYGYTF.

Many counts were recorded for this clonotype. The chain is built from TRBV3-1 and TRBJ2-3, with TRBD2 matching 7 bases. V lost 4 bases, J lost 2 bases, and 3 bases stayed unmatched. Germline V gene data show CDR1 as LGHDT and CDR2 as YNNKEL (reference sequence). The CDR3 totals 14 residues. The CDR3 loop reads CASSRGGPTDTQYF. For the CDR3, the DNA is TGTGCCAGCAGCCGGGGGGGACCCACAGATACGCAGTATTTT.

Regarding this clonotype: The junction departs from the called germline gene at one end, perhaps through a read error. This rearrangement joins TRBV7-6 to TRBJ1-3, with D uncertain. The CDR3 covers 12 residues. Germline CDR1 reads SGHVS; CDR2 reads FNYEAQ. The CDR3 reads CASSRNGNTMYF. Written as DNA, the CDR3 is TGTGCCAGCAGCCGAAATGGAAACACCATGTATTTT.

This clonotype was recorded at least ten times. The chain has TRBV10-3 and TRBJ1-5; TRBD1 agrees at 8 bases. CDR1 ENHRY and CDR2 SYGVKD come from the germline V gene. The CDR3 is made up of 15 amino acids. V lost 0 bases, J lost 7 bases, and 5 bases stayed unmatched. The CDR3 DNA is TGTGCCATCAGTGAGTCGACAGGGGCTGGGCAGCCCCAGCATTTT. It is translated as CAISESTGAGQPQHF.

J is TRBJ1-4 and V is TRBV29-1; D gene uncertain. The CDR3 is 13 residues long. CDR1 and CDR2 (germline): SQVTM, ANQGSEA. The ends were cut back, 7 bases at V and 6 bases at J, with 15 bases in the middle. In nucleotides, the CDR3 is TGCAGCGCGGCGGACGGGAGGGATGAAAAACTGTTTTTT. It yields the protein CSAADGRDEKLFF.

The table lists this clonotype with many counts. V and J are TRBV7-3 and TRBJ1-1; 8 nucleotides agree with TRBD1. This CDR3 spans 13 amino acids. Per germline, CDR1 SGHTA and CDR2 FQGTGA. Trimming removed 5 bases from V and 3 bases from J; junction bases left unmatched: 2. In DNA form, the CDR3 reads TGTGCCAGCAGCCCGGACAGGGACACTGAAGCTTTCTTT. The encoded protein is CASSPDRDTEAFF.

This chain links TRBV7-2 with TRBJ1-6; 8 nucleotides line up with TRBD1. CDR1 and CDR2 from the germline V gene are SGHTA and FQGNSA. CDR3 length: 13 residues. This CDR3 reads CASTGGRYSPLHF. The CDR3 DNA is TGTGCTAGTACAGGGGGTAGGTATTCACCCCTCCACTTT.

In nucleotides, the CDR3 is TGTGCCAGCAGCATAGCCGGGGCCAACGAGCAGTACTTC. It encodes CASSIAGANEQYF. The chain has TRBV9 and TRBJ2-7; D is possibly TRBD1 or TRBD2 (5 bases each). Trimming took 4 bases from V and 5 from J, leaving 13 bases between them. CDR1 SGDLS and CDR2 YYNGEE come from the germline V gene. The CDR3 sequence is 13 residues long.

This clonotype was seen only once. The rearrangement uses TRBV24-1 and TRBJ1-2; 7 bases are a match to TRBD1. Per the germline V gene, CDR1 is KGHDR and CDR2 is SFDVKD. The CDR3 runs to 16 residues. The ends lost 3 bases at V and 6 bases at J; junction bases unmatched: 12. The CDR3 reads CATSDAGGGAWNGYTF. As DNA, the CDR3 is TGTGCCACCAGTGATGCCGGAGGGGGCGCGTGGAATGGCTACACCTTC.

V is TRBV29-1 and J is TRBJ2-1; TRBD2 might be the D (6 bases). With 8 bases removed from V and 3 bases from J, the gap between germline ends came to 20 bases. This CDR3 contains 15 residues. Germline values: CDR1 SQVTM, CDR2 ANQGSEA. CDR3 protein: CSPITAGPLYNEQFF. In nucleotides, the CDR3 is TGCAGCCCTATCACGGCGGGACCCCTCTACAATGAGCAGTTCTTC.

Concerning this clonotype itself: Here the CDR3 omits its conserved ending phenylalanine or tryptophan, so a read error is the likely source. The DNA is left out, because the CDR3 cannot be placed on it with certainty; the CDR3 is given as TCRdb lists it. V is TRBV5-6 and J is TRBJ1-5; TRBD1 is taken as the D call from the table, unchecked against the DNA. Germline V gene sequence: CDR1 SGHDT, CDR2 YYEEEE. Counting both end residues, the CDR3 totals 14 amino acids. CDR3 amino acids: CASSSTGWEQPQHL.

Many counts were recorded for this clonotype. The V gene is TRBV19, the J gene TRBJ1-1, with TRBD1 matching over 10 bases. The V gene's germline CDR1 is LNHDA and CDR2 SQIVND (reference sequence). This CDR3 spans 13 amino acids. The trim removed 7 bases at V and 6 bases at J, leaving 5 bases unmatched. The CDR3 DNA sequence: TGTGCCAGTACAAGGGACAGGGGCCCTGAAGCTTTCTTT. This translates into CASTRDRGPEAFF.

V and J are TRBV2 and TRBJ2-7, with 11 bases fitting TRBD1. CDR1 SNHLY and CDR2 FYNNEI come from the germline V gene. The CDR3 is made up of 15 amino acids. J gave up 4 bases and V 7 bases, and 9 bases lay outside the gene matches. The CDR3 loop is CASTRLGQGAYEQYF. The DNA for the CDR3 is TGTGCCAGCACCCGATTAGGACAGGGGGCTTACGAGCAGTACTTC.

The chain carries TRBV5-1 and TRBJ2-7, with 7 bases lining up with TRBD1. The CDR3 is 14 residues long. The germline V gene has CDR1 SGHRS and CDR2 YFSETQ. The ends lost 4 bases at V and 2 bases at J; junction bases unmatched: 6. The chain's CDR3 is CASSPGTAPYEQYV. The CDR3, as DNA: TGCGCCAGCAGCCCTGGGACAGCCCCCTACGAGCAGTACGTC.

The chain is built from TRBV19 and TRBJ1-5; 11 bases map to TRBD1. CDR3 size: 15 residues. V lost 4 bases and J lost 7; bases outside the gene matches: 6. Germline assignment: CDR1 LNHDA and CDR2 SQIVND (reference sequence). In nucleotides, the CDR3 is TGTGCCAGTAGTAGAGGACAGGGGGCTAAACAGCCCCAGCATTTT. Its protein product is CASSRGQGAKQPQHF.

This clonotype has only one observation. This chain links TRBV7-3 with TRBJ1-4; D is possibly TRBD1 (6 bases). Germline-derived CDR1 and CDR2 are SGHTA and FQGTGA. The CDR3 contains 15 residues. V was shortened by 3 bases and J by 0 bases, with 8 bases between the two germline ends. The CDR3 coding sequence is TGTGCCAGCAGCTTCTACAGGGCAACTAATGAAAAACTGTTTTTT. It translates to CASSFYRATNEKLFF.

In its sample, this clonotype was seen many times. The DNA of the CDR3 is TGTGCCAGTAGTATCGGGACAGGGGCGAGGGGCTACACCTTC. It specifies CASSIGTGARGYTF. The V call is TRBV19, the J call TRBJ1-2; 10 bases are a match to TRBD1. Germline trimming cut 3 bases from V and 8 bases from J; bases unmatched to any gene: 6. The CDR3 spans 14 residues. CDR1 and CDR2 from the germline V gene are LNHDA and SQIVND (reference sequence).

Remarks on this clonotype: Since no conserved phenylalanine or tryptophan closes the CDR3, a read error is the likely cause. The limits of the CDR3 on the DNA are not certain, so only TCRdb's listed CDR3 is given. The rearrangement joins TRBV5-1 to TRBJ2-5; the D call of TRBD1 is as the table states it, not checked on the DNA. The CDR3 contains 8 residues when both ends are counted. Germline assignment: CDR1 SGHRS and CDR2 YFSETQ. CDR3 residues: CASSTGQV.

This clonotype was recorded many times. DNA of the CDR3: TGTGCCAGCAGCTCCTACCCCGGGACAGTCGAGACCCAGTACTTC. Encoded protein: CASSSYPGTVETQYF. The chain uses TRBV13 and TRBJ2-5, with 7 bases identical to TRBD1. Trimming cost V 4 bases and J 5 bases; bases outside gene matches: 10. The germline V gene has CDR1 PRHDT and CDR2 FYEKMQ (reference sequence). CDR3 length: 15 amino acids. The full variable domain, its missing parts supplied by reference TRBV13 and TRBJ2-5, is AAGVIQSPRHLIKEKRETATLKCYPIPRHDTVYWYQQGPGQDPQFLISFYEKMQSDKGSIPDRFSAQQFSDYHSELNMSSLELGDSALYFCASSSYPGTVETQYFGPGTRLLVL.

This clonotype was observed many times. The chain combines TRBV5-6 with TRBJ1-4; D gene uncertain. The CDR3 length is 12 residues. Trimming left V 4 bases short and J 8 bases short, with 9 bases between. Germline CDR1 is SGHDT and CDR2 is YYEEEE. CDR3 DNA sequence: TGTGCCAGCAGCGGGTTGGGGGAAAAACTGTTTTTT. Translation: CASSGLGEKLFF.

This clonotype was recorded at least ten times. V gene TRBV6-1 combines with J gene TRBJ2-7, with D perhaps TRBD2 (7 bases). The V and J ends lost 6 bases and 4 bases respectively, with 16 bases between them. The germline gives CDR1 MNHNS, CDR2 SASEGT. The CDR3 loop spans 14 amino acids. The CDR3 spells CASRQRGGTYEQYV. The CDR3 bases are TGTGCCAGCAGACAAAGGGGGGGGACTTACGAGCAGTACGTC.

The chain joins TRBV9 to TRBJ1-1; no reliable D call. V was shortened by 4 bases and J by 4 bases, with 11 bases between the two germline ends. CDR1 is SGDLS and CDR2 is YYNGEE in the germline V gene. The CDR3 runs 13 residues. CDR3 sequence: CASSTRSGTEAFF. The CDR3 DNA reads TGTGCCAGCAGCACCCGGTCGGGCACTGAAGCTTTCTTT.

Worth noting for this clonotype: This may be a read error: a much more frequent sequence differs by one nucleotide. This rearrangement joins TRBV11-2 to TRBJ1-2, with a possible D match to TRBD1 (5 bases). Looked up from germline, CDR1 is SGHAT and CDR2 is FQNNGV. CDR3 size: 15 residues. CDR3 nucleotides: TGTGCCAGCAGCGTAGATGGGGACCCTAACTATGGCTACACCTTC. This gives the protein CASSVDGDPNYGYTF.

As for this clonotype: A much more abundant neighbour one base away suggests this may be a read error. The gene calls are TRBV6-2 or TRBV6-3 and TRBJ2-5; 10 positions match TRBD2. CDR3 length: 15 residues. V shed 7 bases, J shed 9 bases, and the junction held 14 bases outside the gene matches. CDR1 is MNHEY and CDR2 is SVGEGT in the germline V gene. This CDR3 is CASKKAGGLLAAQYF. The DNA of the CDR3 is TGTGCCAGCAAAAAAGCGGGGGGGCTCTTAGCGGCCCAGTACTTC.